This TCR beta chain was captured in a study of a mutant IDH1 vaccine in newly diagnosed glioma (dated by TCRdb to about 2021). Looking at the study overall: In the chemotherapy-containing groups, vaccination started alongside temozolomide cycles, whereas in patients who had radiotherapy alone it started 4-6 weeks after radiotherapy. Of the approximately 33 patients who were treated, 62.5% were male and approximately 40% were female, and the mean age was around 40 years. Prior to enrollment, patients had been given standard therapy consisting of radiotherapy alone, temozolomide alone, or radiochemotherapy with temozolomide, with the combination given to most patients. The week-35 safety follow-up was designated visit V12, and the week-47 end of study was designated visit V13. Peripheral blood was collected at six visits: V03 (baseline), V05, V07, V10, V12 and V13. Longitudinal TCRB deep sequencing was performed for about two dozen treated patients wherever samples were available for exploratory analyses. Overall study outcomes, separate from this receptor: Pseudoprogression seemed to be unrelated to changes in the top peripheral T cell clonotypes found by TCRB sequencing. Availability determined which PBMC samples were chosen for TCRB deep sequencing. Immune responses induced by the vaccine were seen in roughly 95% of patients across multiple MHC alleles. The authors noted that analyses of patient blood samples could not be reproduced because of sample limitations.

The time point label, read with the paper, signifies: week 35, safety follow-up. A 20-mer mutant IDH1 peptide at 300 micrograms in Montanide made up each vaccine dose, which was injected subcutaneously together with topical imiquimod. Across visits V03 through V10, patients got a total of eight vaccinations, given in weeks 1, 3, 5, 7, 11, 15, 19 and 23. Donors had newly diagnosed WHO grade 3 or 4 IDH1-mutant astrocytomas with loss of nuclear ATRX. The samples were drawn from NOA16, a multicentre, single-arm, open-label phase I trial in Germany that tested a mutant IDH1 peptide vaccine in humans for the first time. Genomic DNA for TCRB sequencing was extracted from EDTA blood using the DNeasy Blood and Tissue Kit. The CDR3 contains 14 residues, cysteine and phenylalanine counted. CDR3 DNA only is kept here, 42 bases in frame from base 1. At the junction V is shortened by 4 bases and J by 6 bases; bases outside the gene matches: 4. CDR1 SGHRS and CDR2 YFSETQ were looked up in the germline V gene.

About this clone: It lacks a known antigen. Base-call qualities are not available, and no considerably larger clone is one nucleotide away.

Receptors were amplified or captured by the immunoSEQ multiplex PCR assay. Following the manufacturer's protocol, the hsTCRB Kit was used to amplify rearranged TCR beta chain sequences. Sequencing of TCRB libraries was carried out on an Illumina MiSeq. Turning to the authors' computational methods: Demultiplexing, trimming and gene mapping were performed with the kit vendor's proprietary platform. Not all clones reach the TCRdb copy of this immuneACCESS table, which keeps in-frame sequences only. Checked studies attribute under half of the gap to unresolved V genes and leave the rest unexplained. V, J and clone size were drawn from that table, and D and trimming were deduced from the DNA. The table for this sample lists more than 40,000 clones; 88% of them were counted only once. The ten largest make up more than 5% of the sample.

The clonotype was recovered from a woman between 35 and 50 years old with glioma. The chain uses TRBV5-1 and TRBJ1-2, with 12 bases aligning to TRBD1. Sample: PBMCs, taken from a glioma patient whose treatment included an IDH1 peptide vaccine. The CDR3 region reads CASSPGQGANGYTF. The DNA sequence is as follows: TGCGCCAGCAGCCCGGGACAGGGGGCAAATGGCTACACCTTC. The CDR3, completed at both ends by the reference TRBV5-1 and TRBJ1-2 genes, gives the full variable domain KAGVTQTPRYLIKTRGQQVTLSCSPISGHRSVSWYQQTPGQGLQFLFEYFSETQRNKGNFPGRFSGRQFSNSRSEMNVSTLELGDSALYLCASSPGQGANGYTFGSGTRLTVV.